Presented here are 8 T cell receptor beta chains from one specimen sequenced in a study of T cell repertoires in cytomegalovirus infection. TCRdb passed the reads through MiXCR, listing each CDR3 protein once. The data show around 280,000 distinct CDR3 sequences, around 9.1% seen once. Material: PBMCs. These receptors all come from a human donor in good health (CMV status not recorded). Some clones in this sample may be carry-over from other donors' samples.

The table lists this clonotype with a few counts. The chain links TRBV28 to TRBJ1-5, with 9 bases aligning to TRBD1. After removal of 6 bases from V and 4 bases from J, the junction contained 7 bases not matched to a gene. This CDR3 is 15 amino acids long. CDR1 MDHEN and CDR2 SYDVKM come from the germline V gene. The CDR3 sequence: CASRKTGGPNQPQHF. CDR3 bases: TGTGCCAGCAGGAAAACAGGGGGCCCGAATCAGCCCCAGCATTTT.

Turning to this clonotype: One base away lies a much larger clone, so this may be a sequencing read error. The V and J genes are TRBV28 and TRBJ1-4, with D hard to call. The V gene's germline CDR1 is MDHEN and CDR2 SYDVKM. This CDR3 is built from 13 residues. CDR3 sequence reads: CASSLRRLEKPFF. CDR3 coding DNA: TGTGCCAGCAGTTTACGCCGGTTGGAAAAACCGTTTTTT.

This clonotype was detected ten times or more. The CDR3, as DNA: TGTGCCAGCAGCGCAACAGGGGGCAGGTCCGGGGAGCTGTTTTTT. Its protein product is CASSATGGRSGELFF. The gene calls are TRBV2 and TRBJ2-2, with TRBD1 identical over 9 bases. Germline V CDR1 and CDR2: SNHLY, FYNNEI. The V gene end was trimmed by 6 bases and the J gene end by 6 bases; junction bases not matched to a gene: 8. CDR3 length: 15 residues. Full variable domain (remainder filled in from reference TRBV2 and TRBJ2-2): EPEVTQTPSHQVTQMGQEVILRCVPISNHLYFYWYRQILGQKVEFLVSFYNNEISEKSEIFDDQFSVERPDGSNFTLKIRSTKLEDSAMYFCASSATGGRSGELFFGEGSRLTVL.

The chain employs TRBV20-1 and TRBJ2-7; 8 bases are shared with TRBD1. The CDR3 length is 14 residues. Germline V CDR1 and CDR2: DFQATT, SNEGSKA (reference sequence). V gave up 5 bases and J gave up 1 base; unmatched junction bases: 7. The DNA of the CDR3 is TGCAGTGCTTCCCACCGACAGGGGTCCTACGAGCAGTACGTC. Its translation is CSASHRQGSYEQYV.

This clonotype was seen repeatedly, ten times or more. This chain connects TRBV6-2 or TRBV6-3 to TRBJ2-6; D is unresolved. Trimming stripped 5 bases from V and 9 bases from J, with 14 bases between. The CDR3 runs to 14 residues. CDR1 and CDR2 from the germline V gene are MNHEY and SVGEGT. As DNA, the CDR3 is TGTGCCAGCAGTCCACGGAGTGGTCACAACGTCCTGACTTTC. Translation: CASSPRSGHNVLTF.

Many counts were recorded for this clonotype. The CDR3 here is CASSLAAGRSYNEQFF. The CDR3 coding sequence is TGTGCCAGCAGCTTAGCAGCGGGTCGGTCCTACAATGAGCAGTTCTTC. The chain couples TRBV7-3 to TRBJ2-1; perhaps TRBD2 as D (6 bases). The CDR3 consists of 16 residues. V was cut by 2 bases and J by 1 base, with 12 bases left in between. CDR1 is SGHTA, CDR2 FQGTGA, per germline.

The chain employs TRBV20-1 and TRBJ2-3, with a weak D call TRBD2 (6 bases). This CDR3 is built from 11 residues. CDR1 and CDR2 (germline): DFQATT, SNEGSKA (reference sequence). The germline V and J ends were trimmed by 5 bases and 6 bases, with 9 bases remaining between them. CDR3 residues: CSADRGDTQYF. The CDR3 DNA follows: TGCAGTGCTGACCGGGGGGATACGCAGTATTTT.

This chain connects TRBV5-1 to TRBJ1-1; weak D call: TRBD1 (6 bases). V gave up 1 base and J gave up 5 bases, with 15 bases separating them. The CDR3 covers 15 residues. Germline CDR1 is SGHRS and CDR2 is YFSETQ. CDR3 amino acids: CASSLTWGQGTEAFF. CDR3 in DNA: TGCGCCAGCAGCTTGACTTGGGGGCAGGGGACTGAAGCTTTCTTT. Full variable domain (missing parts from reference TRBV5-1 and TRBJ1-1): KAGVTQTPRYLIKTRGQQVTLSCSPISGHRSVSWYQQTPGQGLQFLFEYFSETQRNKGNFPGRFSGRQFSNSRSEMNVSTLELGDSALYLCASSLTWGQGTEAFFGQGTRLTVV.